This T cell receptor (beta chain) was captured by sequencing in a study of technical replicates of blood from a handful of donors. Germline assignment: CDR1 MGHRA and CDR2 YSYEKL. Germline trimming cut 5 bases from V and 8 bases from J; bases unmatched to any gene: 12. This CDR3 has 15 amino acids. Profiled with immunoSEQ multiplex PCR; TCRdb holds only in-frame clones, not every one. The repertoire holds fewer than 90,000 clones, with about 93% as singletons. The chain is built from TRBV4-1 and TRBJ2-4, with 7 positions matching TRBD2. The specimen was T cells isolated from PBMCs. This clonotype was obtained from a human donor in good health. The CDR3 DNA follows: TGCGCCAGCAGCTTCGAAACGAGCGGGGTCGACATTCAGTACTTC. This gives the protein CASSFETSGVDIQYF.